Given below is one T cell receptor (beta chain) in context. This CDR3 is built from 12 residues. From germline, CDR1 is KGHDR and CDR2 SFDVKD. This entry comes from a study of T cells expressing NK-cell markers. Background on the study: The TCR beta repertoires were obtained from sorted CD3+CD56+NKG2C+, CD3+CD56+NKG2C- and CD3+CD56-NKG2C+ T cells.

cDNA encoding TCR beta was synthesized via 5'RACE template switching incorporating UMIs. TCRdb reanalyzed the 5' RACE reads and collapses them to one entry per CDR3 protein, without DNA. Here the sample table reports 130,000 to 150,000 distinct CDR3 sequences. This TCR was sampled from a man aged 18-30 years in good health. The source material was blood T cells: a sorted CD56 or NKG2C T cell subset, CD4+ or CD8+ T cells, or bulk PBMC T cells (not recorded which). This chain joins TRBV24-1 and TRBJ2-1. The CDR3 sequence is CATSDHSRQQFF.